Each of the 32 T cell receptor beta chains below was sequenced from the same sample in a study of blood T cells in healthy people across ages. Together with a sample-barcoded 5' primer, a J-beta primer mix was included in a second PCR lasting about 6 to 11 cycles. TCRdb reanalysed the 5' RACE reads using MiXCR and keeps one entry per CDR3 protein. The sample holds about 1.7 million distinct CDR3 sequences, 28% seen once. The sequencing input was blood. These receptors were collected from a woman aged 25 to 39 in good health.

The CDR3 reads CASSPGTGGAGELFF. CDR3 nucleotides: TGTGCCAGCAGCCCTGGGACCGGAGGGGCCGGGGAGCTGTTTTTT. This sequence joins TRBV9 and TRBJ2-2, with D perhaps TRBD2 (6 bases). V lost 4 bases to trimming and J lost 6 bases, with 16 bases between them. The CDR3 has 15 amino acids. CDR1 and CDR2 from the germline V gene are SGDLS and YYNGEE.

This clonotype was seen a handful of times. V is TRBV28 and J is TRBJ1-5; no clear D gene. Trimming took off 2 bases at V and 6 bases at J, with 14 bases between the two ends. The CDR3 sequence is 15 residues long. CDR1 and CDR2 from the germline V gene are MDHEN and SYDVKM. CDR3 residues: CASSLGGVSGQPQHF. The CDR3 DNA follows: TGTGCCAGCAGTTTAGGTGGGGTATCCGGTCAGCCCCAGCATTTT.

For this clonotype: It may be a read error: a sequence one base away is much more abundant. This chain links TRBV7-3 with TRBJ2-1; D is tentatively TRBD1 or TRBD2 (5 bases each). Germline V lookup: CDR1 SGHTA, CDR2 FQGTGA. This CDR3 region has 16 residues. The CDR3 spells CAGSLGTDVSYNEQFF. For the CDR3, the DNA is TGTGCCGGCAGCTTAGGGACCGACGTCTCCTACAATGAGCAGTTCTTC.

The sample holds a few counts of this clonotype. The genes are TRBV12-3 or TRBV12-4 and TRBJ2-2; D unresolved. The CDR3 has 14 amino acids. The germline V and J ends were trimmed by 4 bases and 4 bases, with 10 bases remaining between them. CDR3 amino acids: CASSSRQLTGELFF. Here the CDR3 DNA reads TGTGCCAGCAGTTCCCGTCAGCTCACCGGGGAGCTGTTTTTT.

This clonotype showed up just a few times. The V and J genes are TRBV6-7 and TRBJ2-1; the D gene is possibly TRBD2 (5 bases). The J call may be mistaken, given a closer DNA end match to TRBJ2-7. TRBV6-7 is treated as an ORF (open reading frame) with a function not yet certain. The CDR3 contains 17 residues. DNA of the CDR3: TGTGCCAGCAATGTTGGGTGGTCGGGGAGCTCCTACAATGAGCAGTACTTC. Translated: CASNVGWSGSSYNEQYF.

The rearrangement links TRBV7-2 to TRBJ2-1; unclear D gene. The CDR3 consists of 13 residues. Trimming removed 3 bases from V and 8 bases from J, with 11 bases in between. Germline assignment: CDR1 SGHTA and CDR2 FQGNSA. CDR3 sequence (DNA): TGTGCCAGCAGCTTTAATTACGTAGATGAGCAGTTCTTC. Protein: CASSFNYVDEQFF.

This clonotype was seen repeatedly, ten times or more. One end of the junction varies from germline; a read error may be responsible. The chain links TRBV5-1 to TRBJ2-7; D is unclear. CDR1 is SGHRS and CDR2 is YFSETQ in the germline V gene. CDR3 length: 15 amino acids. Here the CDR3 DNA reads TGTGCCAGCAGCTTAGTGCAGGCGAGCTCCTACGAGCAGTACTTC. Translating gives CASSLVQASSYEQYF.

The chain is built from TRBV20-1 and TRBJ2-7, with D tentatively TRBD2 (6 bases). Trimming took 6 bases from V and 0 from J, leaving 30 bases between them. This CDR3 spans 19 amino acids. Germline V lookup: CDR1 DFQATT, CDR2 SNEGSKA (reference sequence). Written as DNA, the CDR3 is TGCAGTGCGGGCCTTCTCGGGTTTGGAAGTCGGGAGAGCTCCTACGAGCAGTACTTC. Protein: CSAGLLGFGSRESSYEQYF.

This clonotype was picked up a small number of times. The chain carries TRBV20-1 and TRBJ1-5, with a possible D match to TRBD1 (6 bases). Deletions cut 3 bases from V and 1 base from J, with 13 bases between. Germline lookup yields CDR1 DFQATT and CDR2 SNEGSKA (reference sequence). The CDR3 length is 15 residues. CDR3 nucleotide sequence: TGCAGTGCTAGGACAGGCCGGGGGAGCAATCAGCCCCAGCATTTT. Its translation is CSARTGRGSNQPQHF.

This clonotype was observed a few times. The chain joins TRBV20-1 to TRBJ1-2, with 8 bases lining up with TRBD1. Germline V lookup: CDR1 DFQATT, CDR2 SNEGSKA (reference sequence). This CDR3 comprises 15 residues. V lost 5 bases and J lost 6; bases outside the gene matches: 14. For the CDR3, the DNA is TGCAGTGCTCAAGGCGGGACAGGCCAAAGGGATGGCTACACCTTC. This gives the protein CSAQGGTGQRDGYTF.

A remark on this clonotype: Sequence at one end of the junction differs from germline and may be a read error. This rearrangement joins TRBV24-1 to TRBJ2-1; 8 bases agree with TRBD2. The CDR3 covers 13 residues. Germline-derived CDR1 and CDR2 are KGHDR and SFDVKD. The CDR3 coding sequence is TGTGCCACTAGTGACCCCGGGGGGGCTGAGCAGTTCTTC. Translated, it gives CATSDPGGAEQFF.

This clonotype was counted a few times. The chain uses TRBV6-2 or TRBV6-3 and TRBJ1-5; D is perhaps TRBD1 (5 bases). The V gene's germline CDR1 is MNHEY and CDR2 SVGEGT. The CDR3 is made up of 14 amino acids. Deletions cut 7 bases from V and 1 base from J, with 11 bases between. The CDR3 DNA follows: TGTGCCAGCATTAGGGACGGAAGCAATCAGCCCCAGCATTTT. Translated: CASIRDGSNQPQHF.

This clonotype was recorded many times. The chain combines TRBV5-1 with TRBJ2-3; no firm D call. Deletions cut 6 bases from V and 0 bases from J, with 11 bases between. Germline V gene lookup returns CDR1 SGHRS and CDR2 YFSETQ. The CDR3 loop spans 14 amino acids. In DNA form, the CDR3 reads TGCGCCAGCAAAGACATATCTAGCACAGATACGCAGTATTTT. Residues: CASKDISSTDTQYF. Variable domain in full (rest from reference TRBV5-1 and TRBJ2-3): KAGVTQTPRYLIKTRGQQVTLSCSPISGHRSVSWYQQTPGQGLQFLFEYFSETQRNKGNFPGRFSGRQFSNSRSEMNVSTLELGDSALYLCASKDISSTDTQYFGPGTRLTVL.

The V call is TRBV27, the J call TRBJ2-7; TRBD2 is a possible D gene (6 bases). The germline V gene has CDR1 MNHEY and CDR2 SMNVEV (reference sequence). The CDR3 is 15 amino acids. Deletions cut 6 bases from V and 3 bases from J, with 18 bases between. The CDR3 spells CASSPIGPGDYEQYF. CDR3 bases: TGTGCCAGCAGCCCCATTGGACCGGGGGACTACGAGCAGTACTTC.

The V call is TRBV20-1, the J call TRBJ2-3; D is perhaps TRBD2 (6 bases). V was pared by 1 base and J by 1 base, with 18 bases between. The length of the CDR3 is 17 residues. Per germline, CDR1 DFQATT and CDR2 SNEGSKA (reference sequence). CDR3 loop: CSARGWGAGGGTDTQYF. In DNA form, the CDR3 reads TGCAGTGCTAGAGGTTGGGGTGCTGGCGGGGGCACAGATACGCAGTATTTT.

This CDR3 reads CASSTTGRTKNTEAFF. In DNA form, the CDR3 reads TGTGCCAGCAGTACTACAGGGAGGACAAAGAACACTGAAGCTTTCTTT. The J gene is TRBJ1-1, the V gene TRBV6-6, with D perhaps TRBD1 (6 bases). This CDR3 has 16 amino acids. Germline CDR1 is MNHNY and CDR2 is SVGAGI (reference sequence). The ends were cut back, 5 bases at V and 1 base at J, with 17 bases in the middle.

The sample holds a few counts of this clonotype. In nucleotides, the CDR3 is TGTGCCAGCAGTAACATCGACGGGGGAGAGACCCAGTACTTC. It encodes CASSNIDGGETQYF. The chain has TRBV5-4 and TRBJ2-5, with D maybe TRBD2 (6 bases). Germline V gene data show CDR1 as SGHNT and CDR2 as YYREEE (reference sequence). The CDR3 totals 14 residues. Trimming took 5 bases from V and 4 from J, leaving 15 bases between them.

There are many counts of this clonotype. This chain joins TRBV29-1 and TRBJ1-2; perhaps TRBD1 as D (6 bases). V lost 4 bases and J 7 bases, leaving 10 bases between the germline ends. Germline values: CDR1 SQVTM, CDR2 ANQGSEA. CDR3 size: 11 residues. The CDR3 DNA is TGCAGCGTTGTGGGGACACTTGGCTACACCTTC. This gives the protein CSVVGTLGYTF.

This clonotype turned up a few times. The rearrangement links TRBV2 to TRBJ2-3, with a weak D call TRBD2 (6 bases). The CDR3 covers 15 residues. V dropped 7 bases and J dropped 10 bases, with 24 bases sitting between them. Looked up from germline, CDR1 is SNHLY and CDR2 is FYNNEI. The CDR3 DNA follows: TGTGCCAGCAAAGATTGGGACTCGTTGAACTCGGCGCAGTATTTT. Translation gives CASKDWDSLNSAQYF.

Only a few counts were recorded for this clonotype. This chain joins TRBV28 and TRBJ1-5; 10 bases line up with TRBD1. The trim removed 7 bases at V and 5 bases at J, leaving 5 bases unmatched. Germline CDR1 reads MDHEN; CDR2 reads SYDVKM. The CDR3 runs to 14 residues. The CDR3 DNA reads as TGTGCCAGCAATCCGGGACAGGGGCATCAGCCCCAGCATTTT. Amino acids: CASNPGQGHQPQHF.

This clonotype was counted ten times or more. This chain connects TRBV27 to TRBJ2-7; TRBD2 matches 12 bases. Germline V gene sequence: CDR1 MNHEY, CDR2 SMNVEV (reference sequence). The CDR3 runs to 14 residues. V lost 5 bases, J lost 2 bases, and 1 base stayed unmatched. Here the CDR3 reads CASSRTSGAYEQYF. The DNA of the CDR3 is TGTGCCAGCAGTCGGACTAGCGGGGCCTACGAGCAGTACTTC.

The gene calls are TRBV10-3 and TRBJ1-2; D unresolved. Germline V gene data show CDR1 as ENHRY and CDR2 as SYGVKD. V was shortened by 0 bases and J by 8 bases, with 13 bases between the two germline ends. This CDR3 comprises 14 residues. The DNA of the CDR3 is TGTGCCATCAGTGAGTCGGGCCGGGGAGAAGGCTACACCTTC. Translating gives CAISESGRGEGYTF.

In its sample, this clonotype was seen a few times. This chain links TRBV7-9 with TRBJ2-6, with D tentatively TRBD2 (5 bases). The CDR3 loop spans 16 amino acids. The V end lost 7 bases, the J end lost 0 bases, and 13 bases lay between the germline ends. Germline lookup yields CDR1 SEHNR and CDR2 FQNEAQ (reference sequence). CDR3 sequence reads: CASTTYGVSGANVLTF. The DNA for the CDR3 is TGTGCCAGCACCACTTACGGGGTCTCTGGGGCCAACGTCCTGACTTTC.

This clonotype ranks as medium-sized. V is TRBV29-1 and J is TRBJ1-1; 7 bases agree with TRBD1. CDR3 length: 15 residues. Germline CDR1 reads SQVTM; CDR2 reads ANQGSEA. Trimming at V came to 7 bases and at J to 1 base, leaving 12 bases not matched to a gene. The DNA of the CDR3 is TGCAGCGCCCCTGGGGCGAGGGGGCGGAACACTGAAGCTTTCTTT. Translation gives CSAPGARGRNTEAFF.

In this sample, this clonotype turned up once. The chain couples TRBV29-1 to TRBJ1-3; possibly TRBD1 for D (5 bases). Germline CDR1 SQVTM, CDR2 ANQGSEA. The CDR3 covers 17 residues. Trimming cost V 1 base and J 0 bases, with 16 bases left between them. The CDR3 sequence is CSVEGGTGSISGNTIYF. The CDR3 DNA is TGCAGCGTTGAAGGTGGGACGGGTTCAATCTCTGGAAACACCATATATTTT.

The J gene is TRBJ2-3, the V gene TRBV29-1, with D hard to call. This CDR3 region has 12 residues. Germline V gene lookup returns CDR1 SQVTM and CDR2 ANQGSEA. With 5 bases removed from V and 1 base from J, the gap between germline ends came to 7 bases. The CDR3 sequence: CSVTVRTDTQYF. The DNA of the CDR3 is TGCAGCGTTACCGTTCGCACAGATACGCAGTATTTT.

This clonotype was counted a few times. The CDR3 bases are TGTGCCAGCAGCTTGACTAGCGGGACTGTGGGCTACGAGCAGTACTTC. This encodes CASSLTSGTVGYEQYF. V is TRBV7-2 and J is TRBJ2-7, with 11 bases matching TRBD2. Germline V gene data show CDR1 as SGHTA and CDR2 as FQGNSA. The CDR3 contains 16 residues. V trimming: 3 bases; J trimming: 3 bases; junction bases outside the gene matches: 7.

The table lists this clonotype with many counts. This sequence joins TRBV12-3 or TRBV12-4 and TRBJ1-2, with TRBD1 as a possible D gene (6 bases). V shed 6 bases and J shed 4 bases, with 9 bases lying between them. This CDR3 contains 12 residues. The CDR3: CASSRQVYGYTF. CDR3 nucleotides: TGTGCCAGCAGCCGACAGGTCTATGGCTACACCTTC.

This clonotype was seen many times. The chain carries TRBV6-5 and TRBJ2-7; D is uncertain. The germline V gene has CDR1 MNHEY and CDR2 SVGAGI. V was cut by 7 bases and J by 0 bases, with 13 bases left in between. This CDR3 has 14 residues. The CDR3 coding sequence is TGTGCCAGCACCCGCTCGGGTTCCTCCTACGAGCAGTACTTC. Protein sequence: CASTRSGSSYEQYF.

This clonotype was observed at least ten times. The chain joins TRBV14 to TRBJ2-7; TRBD1 is a possible D gene (6 bases). CDR1 is SGHDN, CDR2 FVKESK, per germline. Trimming stripped 4 bases from V and 3 bases from J, with 10 bases between. The length of the CDR3 is 13 residues. The DNA for the CDR3 is TGTGCCAGCAGCCCGGGACATATCTACGAGCAGTACTTC. The encoded protein is CASSPGHIYEQYF.

This clonotype appeared a few times. The chain employs TRBV7-9 and TRBJ1-4; no clear D gene. The CDR3 has 14 residues. With 1 base removed from V and 8 bases from J, the gap between germline ends came to 11 bases. Germline loops: CDR1 SEHNR, CDR2 FQNEAQ (reference sequence). This CDR3 reads CASSLGGSLEKLFF. Written as DNA, the CDR3 is TGTGCCAGCAGCTTAGGGGGATCATTGGAAAAACTGTTTTTT.

A few counts support this clonotype. The CDR3 DNA is TGTGCCAGCAGTCCTTCGGGACAGTGGTACGAGCAGTACTTC. Translated: CASSPSGQWYEQYF. The J gene is TRBJ2-7, the V gene TRBV2; 7 nucleotides line up with TRBD1. After removal of 5 bases from V and 4 bases from J, the junction contained 8 bases not matched to a gene. CDR3 length: 14 residues. Germline CDR1 SNHLY, CDR2 FYNNEI.